This TCR beta chain was captured by sequencing in a study of prognosis after radiotherapy for stage I lung cancer (dated by TCRdb to the early 2020s). As for the study more broadly: Between early 2018 and 2019, 20 or so stage I NSCLC patients were enrolled in Nanjing, China. Among the enrolled patients, approximately 13 had newly diagnosed primary stage I lung tumors, while about 5 had oligometastatic NSCLC following surgical resection of the primary tumor. Every patient was regarded as medically inoperable, because of comorbidities in around 12 cases and refusal of surgery in more than 5 cases. The cohort was made up of 10 to 15 men and about 6 women, with a median age of approximately 74 years and an age range of about 53 to 90 years. About a dozen patients had adenocarcinoma and 6 or 7 had squamous cell carcinoma as the tumor histology. Image-guided IMRT or VMAT was used to deliver SBRT in 3 to 5 fractions at a biologically effective dose of at least 100 Gy. Concurrent therapy was not administered to any patient alongside SBRT. After SBRT, distant metastases developed in about 20% of the 19 patients at a median of 7 months, while the remaining 15 patients had no significant progression. Peripheral blood TCR beta repertoires were profiled in stage I NSCLC patients before and after stereotactic body radiotherapy, and the repertoires were related to distant failure. The study took one blood sample before SBRT and one after SBRT from each of around 20 patients and sequenced all 40 or so samples.

Comment on this clonotype: What antigen it recognizes has not been identified. No base quality information exists; no much larger clone differs at one position.

Two rounds of multiplex PCR were performed to amplify the TCR beta CDR3 region from genomic DNA. In the first PCR round, primers specific to each TRBV and TRBJ gene were used, and the primer sequences were filed in Chinese patent CN105087789A. The second PCR round used universal primers. The Roche High Pure PCR Template Preparation Kit was used to extract genomic DNA from frozen PBMCs. The libraries underwent paired-end sequencing with 151 bp reads on an Illumina HiSeq 3000. The source study handled its data this way. CutAdapt was used to discard raw reads that did not contain the multiplex PCR primer sequences. Using PEAR, the high-quality paired reads were merged into contigs. TRB V, D and J gene segments were assigned to each contig with MiXCR by alignment to reference sequences. To remove sequencing errors, CDR3 sequences were clustered according to base quality and sequence similarity. Diversity was measured as Shannon entropy normalized by the natural log of productive TCR sequence number. Clonality was defined as one minus Shannon entropy divided by the natural log of the number of unique clonotypes. Using the Youden index from ROC curves, the researchers picked the repertoire-metric cut-offs for progression-free survival, and all analyses were carried out in R 3.5.3. The raw public data were reprocessed by TCRdb itself: fastp quality trimming at Q25, MiXCR clonotype calling, in-frame beta chains only. Here each entry gathers all rows of one CDR3 protein and keeps the most common genes and DNA. TCRdb assigned the V and J calls; the authors' analysis was not used. For this sample there are tens of thousands of distinct CDR3 sequences; around 40% appear just once. Of the sample, around 60% falls within the top ten clones.

From its cysteine to its phenylalanine, the CDR3 spans 14 amino acids. The CDR3 DNA has 42 bases and is translated from base 1. According to the germline V gene, CDR1 reads SNHLY and CDR2 reads FYNNEI. The V and J ends are trimmed by 5 bases and 2 bases, leaving 9 bases between them. All patients had node-negative disease on CT and PET/CT, and none had a history of other malignancies or had previously received chemotherapy or radiotherapy. Roughly 5.9 milliliters of peripheral venous blood were drawn into EDTA tubes at each of two time points. Ficoll-Paque Plus density-gradient centrifugation was used to isolate PBMCs. Samples were stored at -80°C immediately after collection until analysis. Paper-wide results and their limitations: No determination of tumor specificity was made for expanded TCR clones. The study was limited by the small cohort and short follow-up, and independent validation of the study findings is required. Differences in TRBV and TRBJ usage frequencies by metastasis status were reportedly observed in two V genes at baseline and in about 10 V and two J genes after SBRT. Post-SBRT Shannon entropy and its change from baseline were lower in patients who developed distant metastases; baseline Shannon entropy was not associated with metastases. After SBRT, the number of unique TCR clones decreased (median around 10,000 before versus several thousand after; Wilcoxon paired P=0.011). No adjustment for multiple comparisons was applied to any of the reported P values.

The rearranged segments are TRBV2 and TRBJ2-2, with no reliable assignment of the D segment. The sequence derives from a donor older than 45 with non-small cell lung cancer. This specimen consisted of PBMCs, obtained before or after stereotactic body radiation therapy (not recorded which). The DNA reads TGTGCCAGCAGTCAGGATTATAACACCGGGGAGCTGTTTTTT. Its protein reads: CASSQDYNTGELFF. With the rest looked up from the reference TRBV2 and TRBJ2-2 genes rather than sequenced, the full variable domain is EPEVTQTPSHQVTQMGQEVILRCVPISNHLYFYWYRQILGQKVEFLVSFYNNEISEKSEIFDDQFSVERPDGSNFTLKIRSTKLEDSAMYFCASSQDYNTGELFFGEGSRLTVL.